This is a list of T cell receptor beta chains from one sample in a study of cytomegalovirus exposure and HLA in healthy donors. Here immunoSEQ multiplex PCR was the method, and the copy in TCRdb shows in-frame clones only, minus some. Among 200,000 to 250,000 clones listed, 85% were seen once. Sample: PBMCs. The receptors shown here come from a girl aged 2 to 10 in good health and CMV-seronegative. The CDR3 runs from the conserved cysteine through the conserved F or W. The D gene is left open where the match is weak. Rows give clone size only sometimes, using once, few, many, or a class for an expanded clone.

J | D | size | V | CDR3 | DNA
TRBJ1-2 | - | - | TRBV5-4 | CASSLGAEPNYGYTF | TGTGCCAGCAGCCTAGGGGCCGAGCCTAACTATGGCTACACCTTC
TRBJ1-4 | - | once | TRBV11-1 | CASSLEYATNEKLFF | TGTGCCAGCAGCTTAGAATATGCAACTAATGAAAAACTGTTTTTT
TRBJ2-2 | - | once | TRBV5-4 | CASSEVAGLYTGELFF | TGTGCCAGCAGCGAGGTTGCGGGGTTATACACCGGGGAGCTGTTTTTT
TRBJ2-7 | TRBD2 | - | TRBV5-4 | CASSLVGTSNEQYF | TGTGCCAGCAGCTTGGTCGGGACTAGCAACGAGCAGTACTTC
TRBJ2-1 | TRBD2 | - | TRBV5-4 | CASSRTGTRYNEQFF | TGTGCCAGCAGCCGTACCGGGACTAGGTACAATGAGCAGTTCTTC
TRBJ2-5 | - | - | TRBV7-6 | CASSLSGVEETQYF | TGTGCCAGCAGCCTTTCAGGGGTGGAAGAGACCCAGTACTTC
TRBJ1-3 | TRBD1 | - | TRBV7-9 | CASSLAQGPSGNTIYF | TGTGCCAGCAGCTTAGCACAGGGGCCTTCAGGAAACACCATATATTTT
TRBJ2-3 | TRBD2 | - | TRBV6-1 | CASSDAALLAGVTDTQYF | TGTGCCAGCAGTGACGCGGCCTTGCTAGCGGGGGTCACAGATACGCAGTATTTT
TRBJ1-1 | TRBD1 | - | TRBV4-2 | CASSQVRTGGTEAFF | TGTGCCAGCAGCCAAGTTCGGACAGGGGGGACTGAAGCTTTCTTT
TRBJ2-3 | TRBD2 | - | TRBV5-4 | CASSLGSGRGSDTQYF | TGTGCCAGCAGCTTGGGAAGCGGGAGAGGGTCAGATACGCAGTATTTT
TRBJ1-1 | - | - | TRBV7-9 | CSSSPLTQGWNTEAFF | TGTTCCAGCAGCCCCCTTACTCAGGGGTGGAACACTGAAGCTTTCTTT
TRBJ2-1 | TRBD2 | - | TRBV5-1 | CASSPNPGGGYNEQFF | TGCGCCAGCAGCCCCAACCCGGGGGGGGGTTACAATGAGCAGTTCTTC
TRBJ1-2 | - | - | TRBV11-2 | CASSLSPVSLNYTF | TGTGCCAGCAGCTTATCCCCTGTTTCCTTAAACTACACCTTC
TRBJ2-5 | - | - | TRBV5-1 | CASSSQETQYF | TGCGCCAGCAGCTCGCAAGAGACCCAGTACTTC
TRBJ1-2 | TRBD1 | - | TRBV6-5 | CASPGQSSYGYAF | TGTGCCAGTCCGGGACAGTCGAGCTATGGCTACGCCTTC
TRBJ1-1 | - | - | TRBV18 | CASSLQENTEAFF | TGTGCCAGCTCACTACAGGAAAACACTGAAGCTTTCTTT
TRBJ2-7 | - | few | TRBV6-1 | CASSEGPLGDEQYF | TGTGCCAGCAGTGAGGGTCCCCTCGGGGACGAGCAGTACTTC
TRBJ2-7 | TRBD2 | - | TRBV27 | CASRRTSGNEQYF | TGTGCCAGCAGAAGGACTAGCGGCAACGAGCAGTACTTC
TRBJ2-7 | TRBD2 | - | TRBV2 | CASSGGGRGHEQYF | TGTGCCAGCAGTGGGGGGGGTAGGGGCCACGAGCAGTACTTC
TRBJ2-5 | TRBD1 | once | TRBV9 | CASSVGQGAIETQYF | TGTGCCAGCAGCGTAGGACAGGGGGCTATAGAGACCCAGTACTTC
TRBJ2-7 | TRBD1 | - | TRBV5-4 | CASSFRQGASYEQYF | TGTGCCAGCAGCTTTAGACAGGGGGCCTCCTACGAGCAGTACTTC
TRBJ1-6 | - | - | TRBV30 | CAWQTNSPLHF | TGTGCTTGGCAGACAAATTCACCCCTCCACTTT
TRBJ2-7 | - | - | TRBV27 | CASSLGRGDEQYF | TGTGCCAGCAGTTTAGGGCGCGGGGACGAGCAGTACTTC
TRBJ1-1 | - | - | TRBV19 | CASTSGYTEAFF | TGTGCCAGTACCTCAGGGTACACTGAAGCTTTCTTT
TRBJ2-5 | TRBD2 | - | TRBV6-5 | CASRERGAFETQYF | TGTGCCAGCAGGGAGCGGGGGGCATTCGAGACCCAGTACTTC
TRBJ2-3 | TRBD2 | - | TRBV18 | CASSPGLAPSTDTQYF | TGTGCCAGCTCACCGGGACTAGCGCCTAGCACAGATACGCAGTATTTT
TRBJ2-3 | - | - | TRBV9 | CASSVEGVPSTDTQYF | TGTGCCAGCAGCGTAGAGGGGGTACCGAGCACAGATACGCAGTATTTT
TRBJ1-1 | TRBD1 | once | TRBV9 | CASSARPGQGRLTEAFF | TGTGCCAGCAGCGCTCGTCCGGGACAGGGGAGGTTAACTGAAGCTTTCTTT
TRBJ2-1 | TRBD1 | - | TRBV5-1 | CASREQGAGNEQFF | TGCGCCAGCAGAGAACAGGGGGCAGGCAATGAGCAGTTCTTC
TRBJ2-1 | TRBD2 | - | TRBV4-1 | CASSQPPGGTSIPNEQFF | TGCGCCAGCAGCCAACCTCCCGGCGGGACTAGTATCCCCAATGAGCAGTTCTTC
TRBJ1-3 | - | - | TRBV6-5 | CASSYSGVPGNTIYF | TGTGCCAGCAGTTACTCGGGAGTCCCCGGAAACACCATATATTTT
TRBJ2-7 | - | once | TRBV1 | CTSSQESGRSYEQYF | TGCACCAGCAGCCAAGAAAGTGGGAGGTCCTACGAGCAGTACTTC
TRBJ1-1 | - | few | TRBV5-1 | CASSLSRTEAFF | TGCGCCAGCAGCTTGTCTCGGACTGAAGCTTTCTTT
TRBJ1-2 | TRBD1 | - | TRBV15 | CATSRDRDRVGGYTF | TGTGCCACCAGCAGAGACCGGGACAGGGTAGGAGGCTACACCTTC
TRBJ2-7 | - | - | TRBV15 | CATSRATQGYEQYF | TGTGCCACCAGCAGAGCTACCCAGGGCTACGAGCAGTACTTC
TRBJ2-3 | TRBD1 | few | TRBV7-9 | CASSLGDRGRKDTQYF | TGTGCCAGCAGCTTAGGGGACAGGGGGCGTAAGGATACGCAGTATTTT
TRBJ2-1 | TRBD2 | - | TRBV7-6 | CASSGTTSALSNEQFF | TGTGCCAGCAGCGGTACGACTAGCGCCCTATCCAATGAGCAGTTCTTC
TRBJ2-5 | TRBD2 | once | TRBV7-2 | CASSSGLAGETQYF | TGTGCCAGCAGCTCGGGACTAGCGGGAGAGACCCAGTACTTC
TRBJ2-7 | - | few | TRBV9 | CASSVALDSRNEQYF | TGTGCCAGCAGCGTAGCTCTGGACTCGAGAAACGAGCAGTACTTC
TRBJ2-7 | - | - | TRBV28 | CASSRQGHSYEQYF | TGTGCCAGCAGTCGCCAGGGCCACTCCTACGAGCAGTACTTC
TRBJ1-2 | TRBD1 | - | TRBV6-5 | CASSYSGTGGSGYTF | TGTGCCAGCAGTTACTCGGGAACAGGGGGTAGTGGCTACACCTTC
TRBJ2-7 | TRBD2 | - | TRBV4-2 | CASSQDLRLAGAYEQYF | TGTGCCAGCAGCCAAGATCTTCGACTAGCGGGGGCCTACGAGCAGTACTTC
TRBJ2-3 | TRBD2 | - | TRBV2 | CAKRLAGPQDTQYF | TGTGCCAAAAGACTAGCGGGGCCCCAGGATACGCAGTATTTT
TRBJ2-1 | TRBD2 | once | TRBV7-9 | CASSHPAGGPYYNEQFF | TGTGCCAGCAGCCACCCGGCGGGAGGGCCATATTACAATGAGCAGTTCTTC
TRBJ2-3 | - | - | TRBV6-1 | CASRGLSTDTQYF | TGTGCCAGCAGGGGCCTGAGCACAGATACGCAGTATTTT
TRBJ1-2 | TRBD1 | - | TRBV30 | CAFRQGAQNYGYTF | TGTGCCTTTCGACAGGGGGCTCAAAACTATGGCTACACCTTC
TRBJ2-7 | TRBD1 | - | TRBV5-6 | CASRRRDSPYEQYF | TGTGCCAGCAGGCGCCGGGACAGCCCATACGAGCAGTACTTC
TRBJ2-1 | TRBD2 | - | TRBV6-1 | CASRSGGIPRDEQFF | TGTGCCAGCAGATCGGGGGGTATTCCCAGGGATGAGCAGTTCTTC
TRBJ2-7 | - | once | TRBV4-2 | CASSQESVSHEQYF | TGTGCCAGCAGCCAAGAGAGCGTTTCCCACGAGCAGTACTTC
TRBJ2-1 | TRBD2 | once | TRBV6-1 | CASKSGLASWEQFF | TGTGCCAGCAAGTCGGGACTAGCATCATGGGAGCAGTTCTTC
TRBJ2-3 | - | few | TRBV14 | CASSQELLNTQYF | TGTGCCAGCAGCCAAGAACTACTAAATACGCAGTATTTT
TRBJ1-2 | TRBD1 | - | TRBV30 | CAWRDRDYGYTF | TGTGCCTGGAGAGACAGGGACTATGGCTACACCTTC
TRBJ2-7 | - | - | TRBV6-1 | CASLLTPSALYEQYF | TGTGCCAGCTTATTGACTCCTAGCGCCCTCTACGAGCAGTACTTC
TRBJ2-4 | TRBD1 | - | TRBV25-1 | CASGQGNIQYF | TGTGCCAGCGGACAGGGAAACATTCAGTACTTC
TRBJ2-7 | - | - | TRBV6-5 | CASSYSGQPAYEQYF | TGTGCCAGCAGTTACTCCGGACAGCCAGCCTACGAGCAGTACTTC
TRBJ1-2 | - | - | TRBV5-1 | CASSQPPGDGYTF | TGCGCCAGCAGCCAGCCCCCGGGGGATGGCTACACCTTC
TRBJ1-4 | - | - | TRBV7-8 | CASSRGTDNSVFF | TGTGCCAGCAGCCGTGGGACTGACAACTCGGTGTTTTTT
TRBJ2-7 | TRBD1 | - | TRBV9 | CASSVAWTGVNEQYF | TGTGCCAGCAGCGTAGCTTGGACAGGGGTCAACGAGCAGTACTTC
TRBJ2-1 | - | - | TRBV20-1 | CSLTPANEQFF | TGCAGTCTAACTCCCGCCAATGAGCAGTTCTTC